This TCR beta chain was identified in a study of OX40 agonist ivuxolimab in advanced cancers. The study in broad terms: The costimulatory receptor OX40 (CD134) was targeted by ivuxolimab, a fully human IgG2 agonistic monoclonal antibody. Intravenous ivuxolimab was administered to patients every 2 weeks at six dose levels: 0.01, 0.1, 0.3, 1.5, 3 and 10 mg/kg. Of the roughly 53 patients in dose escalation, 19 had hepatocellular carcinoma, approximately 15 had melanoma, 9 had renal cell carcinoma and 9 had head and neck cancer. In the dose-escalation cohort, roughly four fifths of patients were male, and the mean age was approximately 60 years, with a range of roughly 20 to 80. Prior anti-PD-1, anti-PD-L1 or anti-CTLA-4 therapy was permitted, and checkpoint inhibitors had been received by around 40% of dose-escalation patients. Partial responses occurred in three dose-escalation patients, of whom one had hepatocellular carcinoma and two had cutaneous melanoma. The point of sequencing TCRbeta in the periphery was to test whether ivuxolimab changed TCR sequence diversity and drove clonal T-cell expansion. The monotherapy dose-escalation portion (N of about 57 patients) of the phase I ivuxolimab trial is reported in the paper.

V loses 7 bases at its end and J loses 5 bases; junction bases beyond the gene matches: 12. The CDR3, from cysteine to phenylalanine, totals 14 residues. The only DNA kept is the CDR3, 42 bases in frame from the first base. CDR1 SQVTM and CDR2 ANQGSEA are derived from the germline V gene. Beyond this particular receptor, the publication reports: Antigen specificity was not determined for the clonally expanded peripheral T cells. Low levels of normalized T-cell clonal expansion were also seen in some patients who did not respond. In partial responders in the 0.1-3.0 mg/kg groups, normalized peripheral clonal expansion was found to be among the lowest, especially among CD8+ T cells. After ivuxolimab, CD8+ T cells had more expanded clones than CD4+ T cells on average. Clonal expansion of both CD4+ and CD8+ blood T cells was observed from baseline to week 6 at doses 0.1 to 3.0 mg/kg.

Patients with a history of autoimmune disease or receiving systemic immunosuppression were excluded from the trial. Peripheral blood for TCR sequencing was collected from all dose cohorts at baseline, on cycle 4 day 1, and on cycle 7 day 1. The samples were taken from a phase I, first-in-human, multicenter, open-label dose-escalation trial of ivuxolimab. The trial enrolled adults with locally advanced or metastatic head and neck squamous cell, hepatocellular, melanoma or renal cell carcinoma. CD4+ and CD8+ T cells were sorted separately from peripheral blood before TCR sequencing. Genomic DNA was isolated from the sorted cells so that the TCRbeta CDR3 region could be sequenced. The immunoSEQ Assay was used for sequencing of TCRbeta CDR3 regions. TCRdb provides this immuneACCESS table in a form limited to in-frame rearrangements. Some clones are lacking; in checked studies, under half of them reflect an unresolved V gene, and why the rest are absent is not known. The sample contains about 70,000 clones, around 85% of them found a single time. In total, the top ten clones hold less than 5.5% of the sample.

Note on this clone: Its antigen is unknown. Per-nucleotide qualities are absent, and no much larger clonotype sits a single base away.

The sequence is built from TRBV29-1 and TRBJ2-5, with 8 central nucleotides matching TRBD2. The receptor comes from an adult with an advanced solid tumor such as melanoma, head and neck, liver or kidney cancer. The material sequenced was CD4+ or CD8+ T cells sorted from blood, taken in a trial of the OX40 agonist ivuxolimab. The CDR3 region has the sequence CSAKLAGGIETQYF. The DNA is TGCAGCGCCAAGCTAGCGGGCGGCATCGAGACCCAGTACTTC.